This entry lists 2 T cell receptor beta chains sequenced from one sample in a study of blood T cell repertoires in COVID-19. Clones were sequenced by immunoSEQ multiplex PCR, and TCRdb holds only the in-frame ones, with some missing. Counted here are hundreds of thousands of clones, approximately 90% occurring once; the ten biggest clones make up 0.9% to 1.2%. The sequenced sample consisted of PBMCs or T cells enriched from blood (not recorded which). Source of these receptors: a man under 40 who had recovered from COVID-19.

This chain uses TRBV9 with TRBJ2-3, with D possibly matching TRBD1 (5 bases). Deletions cut 4 bases from V and 4 bases from J, with 22 bases between. This CDR3 is built from 17 residues. Per the germline V gene, CDR1 is SGDLS and CDR2 is YYNGEE. The CDR3 sequence: CASSPHSDTSVSDTQYF. CDR3 bases: TGTGCCAGCAGCCCTCACTCGGACACCAGCGTTTCAGATACGCAGTATTTT.

This clone was seen just once. The CDR3 sequence: CASSVSGQGVFEQYF. The DNA of the CDR3 is TGCGCCAGCAGTGTTTCAGGACAGGGGGTTTTCGAGCAGTACTTC. The chain employs TRBV10-2 and TRBJ2-7, with 10 bases lining up with TRBD1. V was clipped by 4 bases and J by 6 bases; unmatched bases: 9. The CDR3 loop spans 15 amino acids. CDR1 and CDR2 from the germline V gene are WSHSY and SAAADI.